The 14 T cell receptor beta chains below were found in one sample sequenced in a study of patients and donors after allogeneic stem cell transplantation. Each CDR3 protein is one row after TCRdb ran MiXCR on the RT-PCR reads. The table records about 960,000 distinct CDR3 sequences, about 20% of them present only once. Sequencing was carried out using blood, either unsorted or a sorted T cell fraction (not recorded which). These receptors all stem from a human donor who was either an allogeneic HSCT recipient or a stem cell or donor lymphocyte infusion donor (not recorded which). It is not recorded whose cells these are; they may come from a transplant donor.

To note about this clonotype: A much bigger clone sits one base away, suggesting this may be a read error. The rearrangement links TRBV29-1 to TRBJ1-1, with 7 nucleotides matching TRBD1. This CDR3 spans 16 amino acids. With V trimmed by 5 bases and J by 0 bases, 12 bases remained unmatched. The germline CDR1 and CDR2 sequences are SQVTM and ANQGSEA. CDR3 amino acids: CSVSESGGIMNTEAFF. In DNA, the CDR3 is TGCAGCGTTTCGGAATCAGGGGGGATCATGAACACTGAAGCTTTCTTT. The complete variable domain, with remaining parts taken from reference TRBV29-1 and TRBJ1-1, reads SAVISQKPSRDICQRGTSLTIQCQVDSQVTMMFWYRQQPGQSLTLIATANQGSEATYESGFVIDKFPISRPNLTFSTLTVSNMSPEDSSIYLCSVSESGGIMNTEAFFGQGTRLTVV.

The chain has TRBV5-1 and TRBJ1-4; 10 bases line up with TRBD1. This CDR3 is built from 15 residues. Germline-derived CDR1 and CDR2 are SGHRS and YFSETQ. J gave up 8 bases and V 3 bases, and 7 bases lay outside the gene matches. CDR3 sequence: CASSSAGQGGEKLFF. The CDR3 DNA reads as TGCGCCAGCAGCTCTGCCGGACAGGGGGGAGAAAAACTGTTTTTT.

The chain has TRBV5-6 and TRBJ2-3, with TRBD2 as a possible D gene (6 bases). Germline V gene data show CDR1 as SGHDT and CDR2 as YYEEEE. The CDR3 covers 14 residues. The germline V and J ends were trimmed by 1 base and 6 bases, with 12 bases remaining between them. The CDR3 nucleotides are TGTGCCAGCAGCTTGCTTGGGGAGGTGGATACGCAGTATTTT. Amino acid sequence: CASSLLGEVDTQYF.

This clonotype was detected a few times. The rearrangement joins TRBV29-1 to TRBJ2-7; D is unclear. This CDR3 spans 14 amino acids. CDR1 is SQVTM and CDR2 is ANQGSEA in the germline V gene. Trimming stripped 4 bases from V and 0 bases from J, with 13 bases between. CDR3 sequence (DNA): TGCAGCGTTGTCTCGGAATCCGGCTCCTACGAGCAGTACTTC. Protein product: CSVVSESGSYEQYF.

The CDR3 here is CASSVDRQQPQHF. CDR3 coding DNA: TGTGCCAGCAGCGTTGACAGGCAACAGCCCCAGCATTTT. The chain couples TRBV9 to TRBJ1-5, with TRBD1 as a possible D gene (6 bases). The CDR3 has 13 residues. V lost 2 bases to trimming and J lost 7 bases, with 10 bases between them. The germline gives CDR1 SGDLS, CDR2 YYNGEE. The whole variable domain, filled in from reference TRBV9 and TRBJ1-5, reads DSGVTQTPKHLITATGQRVTLRCSPRSGDLSVYWYQQSLDQGLQFLIQYYNGEERAKGNILERFSAQQFPDLHSELNLSSLELGDSALYFCASSVDRQQPQHFGDGTRLSIL.

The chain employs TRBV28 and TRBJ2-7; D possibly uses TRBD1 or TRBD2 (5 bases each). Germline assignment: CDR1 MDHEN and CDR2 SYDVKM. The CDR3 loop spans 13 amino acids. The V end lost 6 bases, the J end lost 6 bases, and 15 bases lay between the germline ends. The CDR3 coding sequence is TGTGCCAGCAGCTCAGGGACCCCGAGCGAGCAGTACTTC. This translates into CASSSGTPSEQYF.

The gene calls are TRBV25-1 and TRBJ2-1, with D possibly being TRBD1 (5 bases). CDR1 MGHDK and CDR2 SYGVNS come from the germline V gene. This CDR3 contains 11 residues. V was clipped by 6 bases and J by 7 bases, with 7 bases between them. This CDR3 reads CASRQENEQFF. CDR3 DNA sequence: TGTGCCAGCAGACAGGAGAATGAGCAGTTCTTC.

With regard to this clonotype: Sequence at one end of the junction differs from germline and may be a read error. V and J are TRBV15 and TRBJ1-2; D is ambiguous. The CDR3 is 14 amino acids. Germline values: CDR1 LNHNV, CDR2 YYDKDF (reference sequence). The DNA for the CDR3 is TGTGCCACCAGCAGAGATCTCACGGCCGATCCCGGCGCCTTC. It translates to CATSRDLTADPGAF.

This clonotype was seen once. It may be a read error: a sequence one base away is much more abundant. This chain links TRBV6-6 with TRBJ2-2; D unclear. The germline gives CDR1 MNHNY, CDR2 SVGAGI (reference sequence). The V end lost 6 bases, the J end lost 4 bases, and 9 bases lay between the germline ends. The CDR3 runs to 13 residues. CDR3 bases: TGTGCCAGCAGCCAACAGAGCACCGGGGAGCTGTTTTTT. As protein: CASSQQSTGELFF.

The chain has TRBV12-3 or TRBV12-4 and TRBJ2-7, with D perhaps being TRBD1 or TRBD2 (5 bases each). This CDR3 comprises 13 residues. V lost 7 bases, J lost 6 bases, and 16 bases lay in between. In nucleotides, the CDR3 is TGTGCCAGCACCTTAGACTGGGGGACCGAGCAGTACTTC. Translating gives CASTLDWGTEQYF.

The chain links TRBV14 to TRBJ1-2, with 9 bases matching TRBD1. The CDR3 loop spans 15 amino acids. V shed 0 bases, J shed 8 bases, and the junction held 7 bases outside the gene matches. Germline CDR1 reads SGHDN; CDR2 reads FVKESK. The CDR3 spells CASSQDPRDRDGYTF. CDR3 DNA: TGTGCCAGCAGCCAAGACCCCCGGGACAGGGACGGCTACACCTTC. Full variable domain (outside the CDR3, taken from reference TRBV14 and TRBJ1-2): EAGVTQFPSHSVIEKGQTVTLRCDPISGHDNLYWYRRVMGKEIKFLLHFVKESKQDESGMPNNRFLAERTGGTYSTLKVQPAELEDSGVYFCASSQDPRDRDGYTFGSGTRLTVV.

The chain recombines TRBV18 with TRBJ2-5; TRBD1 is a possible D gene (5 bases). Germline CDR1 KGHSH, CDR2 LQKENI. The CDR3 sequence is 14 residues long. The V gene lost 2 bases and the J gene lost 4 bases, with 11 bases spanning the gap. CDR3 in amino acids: CASSPGAGGETQYF. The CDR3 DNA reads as TGTGCCAGCTCACCAGGGGCTGGTGGAGAGACCCAGTACTTC.

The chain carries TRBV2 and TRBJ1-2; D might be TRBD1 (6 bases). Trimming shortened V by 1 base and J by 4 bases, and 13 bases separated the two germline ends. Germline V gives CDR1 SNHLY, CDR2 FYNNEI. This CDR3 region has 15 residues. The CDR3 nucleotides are TGTGCCAGCAGTGAAGACCGGGGGCGCCCCTATGGCTACACCTTC. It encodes CASSEDRGRPYGYTF.

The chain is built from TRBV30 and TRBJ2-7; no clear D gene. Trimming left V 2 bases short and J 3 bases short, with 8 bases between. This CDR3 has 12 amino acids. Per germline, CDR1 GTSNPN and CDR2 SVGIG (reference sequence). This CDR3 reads CAWSLEDYEQYF. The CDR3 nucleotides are TGTGCCTGGAGTTTGGAAGACTACGAGCAGTACTTC.